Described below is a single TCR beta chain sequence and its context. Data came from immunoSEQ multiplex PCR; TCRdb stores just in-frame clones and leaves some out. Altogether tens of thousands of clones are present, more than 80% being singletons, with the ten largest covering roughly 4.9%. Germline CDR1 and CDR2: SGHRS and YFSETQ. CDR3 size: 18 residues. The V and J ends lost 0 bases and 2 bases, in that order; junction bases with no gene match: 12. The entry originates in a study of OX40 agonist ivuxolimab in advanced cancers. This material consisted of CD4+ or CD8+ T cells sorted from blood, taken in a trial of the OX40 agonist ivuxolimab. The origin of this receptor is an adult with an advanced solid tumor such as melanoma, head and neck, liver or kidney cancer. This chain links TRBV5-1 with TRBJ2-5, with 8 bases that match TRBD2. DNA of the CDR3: TGCGCCAGCAGCTTGGTAATGGGATTAGCGGGGCTTCAAGAGACCCAGTACTTC. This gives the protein CASSLVMGLAGLQETQYF.